These 31 T cell receptor beta chains were all obtained from the same sample, sequenced in a study of shared clonotypes between healthy human individuals. TCRdb's table, derived via immunoSEQ multiplex PCR, lists solely in-frame clones and lacks some. The repertoire holds millions of clones, with over 85% as singletons. The source material was naive CD4+ T cells sorted from blood. The subset here: CD45RA+ positively selected. These receptors came from a man between 18 and 29 years old in good health.

V and J are TRBV2 and TRBJ2-2; 8 positions agree with TRBD2. Germline lookup yields CDR1 SNHLY and CDR2 FYNNEI. There are 15 residues in the CDR3. With 6 bases clipped from V and 1 base from J, the junction kept 4 bases outside the gene matches. CDR3: CASSRAGVNTGELFF. CDR3 nucleotide sequence: TGTGCCAGCAGCCGAGCGGGGGTGAACACCGGGGAGCTGTTTTTT. Full variable domain (remainder filled in from reference TRBV2 and TRBJ2-2): EPEVTQTPSHQVTQMGQEVILRCVPISNHLYFYWYRQILGQKVEFLVSFYNNEISEKSEIFDDQFSVERPDGSNFTLKIRSTKLEDSAMYFCASSRAGVNTGELFFGEGSRLTVL.

This rearrangement joins TRBV7-9 to TRBJ1-1; D is uncertain. This CDR3 is 14 amino acids long. V lost 1 base and J lost 4, with 10 bases in between. Looked up from germline, CDR1 is SEHNR and CDR2 is FQNEAQ (reference sequence). CDR3 nucleotides: TGTGCCAGCAGCTTAGAGGGTCTGGGCACTGAAGCTTTCTTT. This translates into CASSLEGLGTEAFF.

This clone was observed once. The V gene is TRBV4-1, the J gene TRBJ1-5; TRBD1 aligns across 9 bases. V shed 1 base and J 4 bases; nucleotides not matched to a gene: 11. Looked up from germline, CDR1 is MGHRA and CDR2 is YSYEKL. The CDR3 length is 18 residues. CDR3 sequence reads: CASSQATGGAWWNQPQHF. In nucleotides, the CDR3 is TGCGCCAGCAGCCAAGCAACAGGGGGCGCTTGGTGGAATCAGCCCCAGCATTTT.

The rearrangement joins TRBV7-9 to TRBJ2-3, with 14 nucleotides matching TRBD2. CDR1 is SEHNR and CDR2 is FQNEAQ in the germline V gene (reference sequence). This CDR3 contains 19 residues. J lost 5 bases, V lost 2 bases, and 12 bases had no gene match. The CDR3 here is CASSLLRLAGGSGVDTQYF. CDR3 sequence (DNA): TGTGCCAGCAGCTTACTTCGACTAGCGGGAGGGTCTGGGGTAGATACGCAGTATTTT.

With respect to this clone: The same CDR3 can be traced to other DNA sequences in this sample. This chain connects TRBV18 to TRBJ2-2, with D perhaps TRBD1 or TRBD2 (5 bases each). The V gene's germline CDR1 is KGHSH and CDR2 LQKENI. The CDR3 sequence is 15 residues long. V lost 2 bases and J lost 2, with 9 bases in between. CDR3 protein: CASSPAGRNTGELFF. The CDR3, as DNA: TGTGCCAGCTCACCAGCAGGGAGAAACACCGGGGAGCTGTTTTTT.

V usage is TRBV11-1 and J usage is TRBJ1-1, with D maybe TRBD1 (6 bases). With 4 bases removed from V and 6 bases from J, the gap between germline ends came to 21 bases. CDR1 and CDR2 from the germline V gene are SGHAT and FQDESV (reference sequence). The CDR3 runs to 16 residues. CDR3 sequence reads: CASSSPGQLRDAEAFF. The CDR3 region has the DNA TGTGCCAGCAGCTCCCCGGGACAACTTAGGGACGCTGAAGCTTTCTTT.

V is TRBV6-6 and J is TRBJ1-1, with D maybe TRBD1 (5 bases). Trimming left V 2 bases short and J 8 bases short, with 9 bases between. Germline CDR1 MNHNY, CDR2 SVGAGI (reference sequence). The CDR3 extends over 12 amino acids. CDR3 loop: CASSYGAAEAFF. The CDR3 nucleotides are TGTGCCAGCAGTTACGGGGCAGCCGAAGCTTTCTTT.

The chain couples TRBV10-2 to TRBJ2-3, with 14 bases identical to TRBD2. The trim removed 3 bases at V and 7 bases at J, leaving 12 bases unmatched. The V gene's germline CDR1 is WSHSY and CDR2 SAAADI. The CDR3 has 18 residues. The CDR3 DNA reads as TGCGCCAGCAGTGAACCTCCCGGGACTAGCGGGAGCGTGAATACGCAGTATTTT. Translation: CASSEPPGTSGSVNTQYF.

The J gene is TRBJ2-7, the V gene TRBV6-5; 7 positions match TRBD2. Germline CDR1 is MNHEY and CDR2 is SVGAGI. The CDR3 runs 15 residues. V gave up 6 bases and J gave up 2 bases; unmatched junction bases: 10. CDR3: CASSPLGLAAYEQYF. CDR3 sequence (DNA): TGTGCCAGCAGCCCCTTAGGGCTAGCGGCCTACGAGCAGTACTTC.

The chain is built from TRBV5-4 and TRBJ2-7; 10 bases agree with TRBD2. The CDR3 spans 14 residues. The J segment lost 5 bases and the V segment lost 3 bases, leaving 5 bases of the junction unmatched. Germline-derived CDR1 and CDR2 are SGHNT and YYREEE (reference sequence). The CDR3 sequence: CASSSSGRIDEQYF. The CDR3 DNA is TGTGCCAGCAGCTCTAGCGGGAGAATCGACGAGCAGTACTTC. Using reference TRBV5-4 and TRBJ2-7 for the parts outside the CDR3, the full variable domain is ETGVTQSPTHLIKTRGQQVTLRCSSQSGHNTVSWYQQALGQGPQFIFQYYREEENGRGNFPPRFSGLQFPNYSSELNVNALELDDSALYLCASSSSGRIDEQYFGPGTRLTVT.

This clone came up a few times. The chain couples TRBV4-3 to TRBJ2-7; 7 bases are shared with TRBD2. This CDR3 has 14 amino acids. Trimming took 4 bases from V and 0 from J; bases not matched to a gene: 3. The germline CDR1 and CDR2 sequences are LGHNA and YSLEER. The CDR3 DNA is TGCGCCAGCAGCCGGGAGCGGGGCTCCTACGAGCAGTACTTC. Its protein is CASSRERGSYEQYF.

The CDR3 DNA reads TGTGCCAGCAGTGATTTACTAGCGGCCTTGGGGACGCAGTATTTT. It translates to CASSDLLAALGTQYF. This sequence joins TRBV5-4 and TRBJ2-3; 8 bases are a match to TRBD2. The ends lost 5 bases at V and 9 bases at J; junction bases unmatched: 14. This CDR3 comprises 15 residues. The germline V gene has CDR1 SGHNT and CDR2 YYREEE (reference sequence). Complete variable domain (other parts from reference TRBV5-4 and TRBJ2-3): ETGVTQSPTHLIKTRGQQVTLRCSSQSGHNTVSWYQQALGQGPQFIFQYYREEENGRGNFPPRFSGLQFPNYSSELNVNALELDDSALYLCASSDLLAALGTQYFGPGTRLTVL.

This clone has just one count. The J gene is TRBJ1-2, the V gene TRBV9, with 7 bases identical to TRBD1. Germline V gene data show CDR1 as SGDLS and CDR2 as YYNGEE. The J segment lost 0 bases and the V segment lost 3 bases, leaving 11 bases of the junction unmatched. CDR3 length: 17 amino acids. CDR3 region: CASSDPYRGLANYGYTF. The CDR3 nucleotides are TGTGCCAGCAGCGACCCATACAGGGGACTAGCTAACTATGGCTACACCTTC.

The chain links TRBV6-5 to TRBJ1-2; 10 bases are shared with TRBD1. Germline CDR1 and CDR2: MNHEY and SVGAGI. The CDR3 is made up of 14 amino acids. Unmatched junction bases numbered 7, after V lost 5 bases and J lost 7 bases. The CDR3 loop is CASSRTGGSSGYTF. The CDR3 DNA reads as TGTGCCAGCAGTCGGACAGGGGGTTCTAGTGGCTACACCTTC.

The chain uses TRBV7-2 and TRBJ1-2; D is uncertain. Per germline, CDR1 SGHTA and CDR2 FQGNSA. The CDR3 has 13 amino acids. V was shortened by 1 base and J by 8 bases, with 11 bases between the two germline ends. The CDR3 sequence: CASSLEAAGGYTF. The CDR3 DNA reads as TGTGCCAGCAGCTTAGAAGCGGCCGGCGGCTACACCTTC.

This clone was found once. This rearrangement joins TRBV7-2 to TRBJ1-2; D remains ambiguous. The V and J ends lost 5 bases and 4 bases respectively, with 8 bases between them. The CDR3 loop spans 12 amino acids. Germline V gene lookup returns CDR1 SGHTA and CDR2 FQGNSA. In DNA form, the CDR3 reads TGTGCCAGCAGCCCTGCTGGCTATGGCTACACCTTC. Translation gives CASSPAGYGYTF.

The chain is built from TRBV4-3 and TRBJ2-1; the D is unclear. The CDR3 is made up of 13 amino acids. V was trimmed by 0 bases and J by 9 bases, leaving 9 bases between them. CDR1 and CDR2 (germline): LGHNA, YSLEER. CDR3: CASSQDKGPEQFF. CDR3 nucleotide sequence: TGCGCCAGCAGCCAAGATAAAGGGCCTGAGCAGTTCTTC.

The chain uses TRBV6-6 and TRBJ2-2; D remains unclear. V lost 4 bases and J lost 5, with 8 bases in between. Germline V gene data show CDR1 as MNHNY and CDR2 as SVGAGI (reference sequence). CDR3 length equals 13 residues. This CDR3 reads CASSSMSTGELFF. CDR3 bases: TGTGCCAGCAGTTCCATGAGTACCGGGGAGCTGTTTTTT.

The genes are TRBV12-5 and TRBJ2-3, with TRBD2 as a possible D gene (6 bases). Germline CDR1 is LGHNT and CDR2 is FRNRAP. This CDR3 has 13 amino acids. V gave up 1 base and J gave up 10 bases, with 12 bases separating them. The chain's CDR3 is CASGLAKEGAQYF. The CDR3 region has the DNA TGTGCTAGTGGTTTGGCAAAGGAGGGAGCGCAGTATTTT.

The chain has TRBV19 and TRBJ1-5, with 7 bases identical to TRBD1. With 8 bases clipped from V and 6 bases from J, the junction kept 10 bases outside the gene matches. Per germline, CDR1 LNHDA and CDR2 SQIVND (reference sequence). CDR3 length: 14 amino acids. The CDR3 sequence: CASVQGGLRQPQHF. The CDR3 DNA follows: TGTGCCAGTGTCCAGGGGGGGCTCCGTCAGCCCCAGCATTTT.

This clone was recorded only once. The rearrangement uses TRBV7-9 and TRBJ2-5, with 10 positions matching TRBD2. This CDR3 spans 16 amino acids. Germline V gene lookup returns CDR1 SEHNR and CDR2 FQNEAQ (reference sequence). The junction had 4 bases not matched to a gene; V was cut back by 1 base and J by 2 bases. CDR3 in amino acids: CASSLGGSGRQETQYF. The CDR3 DNA follows: TGTGCCAGCAGCTTAGGGGGTAGCGGGAGGCAAGAGACCCAGTACTTC.

This chain connects TRBV7-9 to TRBJ1-1; 12 bases are a match to TRBD1. This CDR3 is 18 amino acids long. Unmatched junction bases numbered 15, after V lost 5 bases and J lost 5 bases. Germline V gene lookup returns CDR1 SEHNR and CDR2 FQNEAQ (reference sequence). The CDR3 DNA is TGTGCCAGCAGCAATCCCCCGGGACAGGGGGCAGGAGGGACTGAAGCTTTCTTT. It specifies CASSNPPGQGAGGTEAFF. The full variable domain, with the rest looked up from reference TRBV7-9 and TRBJ1-1, is DTGVSQNPRHKITKRGQNVTFRCDPISEHNRLYWYRQTLGQGPEFLTYFQNEAQLEKSRLLSDRFSAERPKGSFSTLEIQRTEQGDSAMYLCASSNPPGQGAGGTEAFFGQGTRLTVV.

The gene calls are TRBV6-6 and TRBJ2-7; D gene uncertain. Trimming removed 0 bases at V and 0 bases at J, with 12 bases between. Germline V gene data show CDR1 as MNHNY and CDR2 as SVGAGI (reference sequence). The CDR3 covers 16 residues. The CDR3 nucleotides read TGTGCCAGCAGTTACTCGCGGCAGGAGCTCTCCTACGAGCAGTACTTC. Translating it yields CASSYSRQELSYEQYF.

This chain joins TRBV7-2 and TRBJ2-5, with TRBD2 matching over 8 bases. V lost 1 base to trimming and J lost 5 bases; unmatched junction nucleotides: 3. CDR1 and CDR2 from the germline V gene are SGHTA and FQGNSA. This CDR3 has 14 residues. The CDR3 sequence is CASSLGREDETQYF. The CDR3 coding sequence is TGTGCCAGCAGCTTAGGGCGGGAGGATGAGACCCAGTACTTC.

The rearrangement uses TRBV5-4 and TRBJ1-2; tentative D call: TRBD1 (5 bases). V was trimmed by 4 bases and J by 5 bases, leaving 18 bases between them. This CDR3 contains 15 residues. Germline assignment: CDR1 SGHNT and CDR2 YYREEE (reference sequence). The CDR3 sequence is CASSHHWDSVYGYTF. The DNA of the CDR3 is TGTGCCAGCAGCCACCACTGGGACTCGGTTTATGGCTACACCTTC.

Only one count was recorded for this clone. The gene calls are TRBV6-1 and TRBJ1-4; D unclear. V shed 4 bases and J shed 0 bases, with 6 bases lying between them. The CDR3 contains 14 residues. Germline values: CDR1 MNHNS, CDR2 SASEGT. The CDR3 is CASSVTTTNEKLFF. CDR3 DNA sequence: TGTGCCAGCAGTGTAACGACAACTAATGAAAAACTGTTTTTT.

V and J are TRBV5-6 and TRBJ2-6; D not certain. V was trimmed by 4 bases and J by 0 bases, leaving 17 bases between them. The CDR3 totals 18 residues. The germline V gene has CDR1 SGHDT and CDR2 YYEEEE. The CDR3 nucleotides read TGTGCCAGCAGCCTCCGAGTCCTTCCGCACTCTGGGGCCAACGTCCTGACTTTC. This translates into CASSLRVLPHSGANVLTF.

This clone was observed once. The J gene is TRBJ2-5, the V gene TRBV10-2; 8 bases are shared with TRBD1. CDR1 and CDR2 from the germline V gene are WSHSY and SAAADI. CDR3 length equals 14 residues. After removal of 2 bases from V and 8 bases from J, the junction contained 7 bases not matched to a gene. CDR3 residues: CASSEPGQAPTQYF. The CDR3 DNA reads TGCGCCAGCAGTGAGCCGGGACAGGCCCCAACCCAGTACTTC.

V gene TRBV27 combines with J gene TRBJ2-3; D might be TRBD1 (6 bases). With 4 bases removed from V and 5 bases from J, the gap between germline ends came to 19 bases. CDR3 length: 16 residues. CDR1 is MNHEY and CDR2 is SMNVEV in the germline V gene (reference sequence). CDR3 amino acids: CASSSYGQGRGDTQYF. The CDR3 nucleotides are TGTGCCAGCAGTTCGTACGGGCAGGGCAGGGGAGATACGCAGTATTTT.

V gene TRBV5-1 combines with J gene TRBJ2-2, with 8 bases matching TRBD2. This CDR3 is 16 amino acids long. The J segment lost 0 bases and the V segment lost 2 bases, leaving 3 bases of the junction unmatched. Germline V lookup: CDR1 SGHRS, CDR2 YFSETQ. The CDR3 is CASSFHGGANTGELFF. Written as DNA, the CDR3 is TGCGCCAGCAGCTTCCACGGGGGGGCGAACACCGGGGAGCTGTTTTTT.

J is TRBJ2-2 and V is TRBV5-1, with 7 bases identical to TRBD2. The CDR3 loop spans 15 amino acids. Germline CDR1 reads SGHRS; CDR2 reads YFSETQ. With V trimmed by 6 bases and J by 5 bases, 10 bases remained unmatched. CDR3 region: CASTNRGERTGELFF. The CDR3 DNA follows: TGCGCCAGCACCAACCGGGGGGAGCGTACCGGGGAGCTGTTTTTT.